The 19 T cell receptor beta chains reported below all come from one sample, sequenced in a study of T cell responses to AZD1222 COVID-19 vaccine. The table came from immunoSEQ multiplex PCR; TCRdb's copy has only in-frame clones and leaves some out. The profile shows under 150,000 clones, about 92% of them singletons. Specimen: peripheral blood, collected on day 0 of AZD1222 vaccination. Source of these receptors: an adult in good health.

The gene calls are TRBV7-9 and TRBJ2-7; D gene ambiguous. Trimming left V 3 bases short and J 1 base short, with 7 bases between. The CDR3 sequence is 13 residues long. Germline CDR1 and CDR2: SEHNR and FQNEAQ (reference sequence). The CDR3 region has the DNA TGTGCCAGCAGCTTCGGGTATTCCTACGAGCAGTACTTC. Translating gives CASSFGYSYEQYF.

The chain employs TRBV6-5 and TRBJ2-1; 11 bases fit TRBD2. Trimming cost V 8 bases and J 11 bases; bases outside gene matches: 11. CDR1 and CDR2 from the germline V gene are MNHEY and SVGAGI. This CDR3 spans 14 amino acids. The CDR3 coding sequence is TGTGCCAGCGATTTTGGGACTAGCGGAGTAAAGCAGTTCTTC. Translated, it gives CASDFGTSGVKQFF.

This clone was recorded many times. This chain joins TRBV25-1 and TRBJ2-7, with TRBD1 matching over 10 bases. After removal of 7 bases from V and 1 base from J, the junction contained 10 bases not matched to a gene. CDR3 length equals 16 residues. From germline, CDR1 is MGHDK and CDR2 SYGVNS. The CDR3 spells CASIGDRGRSSYEQYF. CDR3 in DNA: TGTGCCAGCATCGGGGACAGGGGCCGATCTTCCTACGAGCAGTACTTC.

V gene TRBV21-1 combines with J gene TRBJ2-1. TRBV21-1 is flagged as a pseudogene. This CDR3 contains 15 residues. This chain's CDR3 is CASSKVWVAYNEQFF. The CDR3 DNA sequence: TGTGCCAGCAGCAAAGTCTGGGTAGCCTACAATGAGCAGTTCTTC.

The CDR3 loop is CASSKVRDRGNQPQHF. In DNA, the CDR3 is TGTGCCAGCAGTAAAGTCCGGGACAGGGGCAATCAGCCCCAGCATTTT. V gene TRBV6-6 combines with J gene TRBJ1-5; 9 bases line up with TRBD1. J lost 2 bases, V lost 5 bases, and 7 bases had no gene match. Germline V gives CDR1 MNHNY, CDR2 SVGAGI (reference sequence). This CDR3 spans 16 amino acids.

This clone has a single count. The CDR3 sequence: CASSPAGSYGYTF. The CDR3 DNA reads TGCGCCAGCAGCCCGGCAGGGTCCTATGGCTACACCTTC. The genes are TRBV4-3 and TRBJ1-2; possibly TRBD1 for D (5 bases). CDR3 length: 13 amino acids. Trimming shortened V by 4 bases and J by 4 bases, and 10 bases separated the two germline ends. CDR1 and CDR2 (germline): LGHNA, YSLEER.

The rearrangement links TRBV7-9 to TRBJ1-2, with 8 bases identical to TRBD1. The CDR3 is 15 residues long. CDR1 is SEHNR, CDR2 FQNEAQ, per germline (reference sequence). The ends lost 4 bases at V and 5 bases at J; junction bases unmatched: 9. CDR3 coding DNA: TGTGCCAGCAGCTCCGGGGGACAGGTGATTTATGGCTACACCTTC. Translation: CASSSGGQVIYGYTF.

The rearrangement links TRBV3-1 (or the pseudogene TRBV3-2) to TRBJ2-1; D not resolved. CDR3 length: 18 residues. Trimming pared 1 base from V and 0 bases from J, leaving 16 bases between. Germline CDR1 LGHDT, CDR2 YNNKEL (reference sequence). The CDR3 sequence: CASSQALSAISSYNEQFF. The CDR3 nucleotides read TGTGCCAGCAGCCAAGCACTTTCGGCGATCAGCTCCTACAATGAGCAGTTCTTC.

The rearrangement links TRBV6-5 to TRBJ2-2; 7 bases align to TRBD1. V was clipped by 4 bases and J by 6 bases; unmatched bases: 11. Germline V CDR1 and CDR2: MNHEY, SVGAGI. The CDR3 is 16 amino acids. CDR3 bases: TGTGCCAGCAGTTTTGGGACAGTGGCGACACCCGGGGAGCTGTTTTTT. This sequence encodes CASSFGTVATPGELFF.

This chain joins TRBV5-4 and TRBJ1-2, with 9 nucleotides matching TRBD1. Germline loops: CDR1 SGHNT, CDR2 YYREEE (reference sequence). The CDR3 is made up of 13 amino acids. With 4 bases clipped from V and 4 bases from J, the junction kept 2 bases outside the gene matches. This CDR3 reads CASSPTGGYGYTF. In nucleotides, the CDR3 is TGTGCCAGCAGCCCGACAGGGGGCTATGGCTACACCTTC. Based on the CDR3 plus reference TRBV5-4 and TRBJ1-2, the full variable domain is ETGVTQSPTHLIKTRGQQVTLRCSSQSGHNTVSWYQQALGQGPQFIFQYYREEENGRGNFPPRFSGLQFPNYSSELNVNALELDDSALYLCASSPTGGYGYTFGSGTRLTVV.

J is TRBJ1-1 and V is TRBV19, with D uncertain. V lost 5 bases to trimming and J lost 4 bases, with 8 bases between them. Germline lookup yields CDR1 LNHDA and CDR2 SQIVND (reference sequence). This CDR3 is built from 12 residues. CDR3 sequence: CASSARPTEAFF. The CDR3 nucleotides read TGTGCCAGTAGTGCCCGGCCCACTGAAGCTTTCTTT.

This chain joins TRBV7-9 and TRBJ1-5; 7 bases agree with TRBD1. V gave up 2 bases and J gave up 11 bases; unmatched junction bases: 9. The CDR3 extends over 14 amino acids. The germline V gene has CDR1 SEHNR and CDR2 FQNEAQ (reference sequence). For the CDR3, the DNA is TGTGCCAGCAGCTTACAGTCAGGGGGAGCGGCCCAGCATTTT. As protein: CASSLQSGGAAQHF.

CDR3 loop: CASSTGTGDNQPQHF. DNA for the CDR3: TGTGCCAGTAGTACCGGGACAGGGGATAATCAGCCCCAGCATTTT. J is TRBJ1-5 and V is TRBV19, with 10 nucleotides matching TRBD1. Germline CDR1 LNHDA, CDR2 SQIVND (reference sequence). CDR3 size: 15 residues. The V segment lost 4 bases and the J segment 4 bases; nucleotides outside the gene matches: 4.

V is TRBV10-3 and J is TRBJ1-1, with a possible D match to TRBD1 (6 bases). V was cut by 5 bases and J by 3 bases, with 13 bases left in between. CDR1 and CDR2 from the germline V gene are ENHRY and SYGVKD. The CDR3 runs 14 residues. The CDR3 loop reads CAISRSSGDTEAFF. The CDR3 coding sequence is TGTGCCATCAGTCGATCATCAGGGGACACTGAAGCTTTCTTT.

The chain joins TRBV4-1 to TRBJ2-2; D may be TRBD2 (5 bases). The CDR3 contains 15 residues. Trimming stripped 3 bases from V and 5 bases from J, with 13 bases between. The germline V gene encodes CDR1 MGHRA and CDR2 YSYEKL. DNA for the CDR3: TGCGCCAGCAGCCACCGGGAACACCGAACCGGGGAGCTGTTTTTT. This translates into CASSHREHRTGELFF.

This clone has a handful of counts. The chain recombines TRBV18 with TRBJ2-2, with D maybe TRBD2 (6 bases). The CDR3 extends over 16 amino acids. Per the germline V gene, CDR1 is KGHSH and CDR2 is LQKENI. Trimming took 1 base from V and 6 from J, leaving 15 bases between them. The CDR3 DNA follows: TGTGCCAGCTCACCACTGGGAGGAAGAGGTTCCGGGGAGCTGTTTTTT. Translation gives CASSPLGGRGSGELFF.

The rearrangement joins TRBV6-5 to TRBJ1-2; 7 bases agree with TRBD1. The V and J ends lost 2 bases and 4 bases, in that order; junction bases with no gene match: 1. This CDR3 has 13 amino acids. Germline lookup yields CDR1 MNHEY and CDR2 SVGAGI. DNA of the CDR3: TGTGCCAGCAGTTACAAGGGGGCCTATGGCTACACCTTC. Its translation is CASSYKGAYGYTF.

The chain's CDR3 is CASSITGADTGELFF. The CDR3 coding sequence is TGTGCCAGTAGTATAACAGGGGCCGACACCGGGGAGCTGTTTTTT. V is TRBV19 and J is TRBJ2-2; 7 bases match TRBD1. V shed 2 bases and J 3 bases; nucleotides not matched to a gene: 3. Germline-derived CDR1 and CDR2 are LNHDA and SQIVND (reference sequence). This CDR3 has 15 residues.

The CDR3 spells CASSLGRGWTEAFF. As DNA, the CDR3 is TGTGCCAGCAGTCTGGGTAGGGGATGGACTGAAGCTTTCTTT. The chain joins TRBV28 to TRBJ1-1; TRBD1 might be the D (5 bases). Germline V lookup: CDR1 MDHEN, CDR2 SYDVKM. V was shortened by 5 bases and J by 5 bases, with 15 bases between the two germline ends. The CDR3 consists of 14 residues.